This T cell receptor beta chain is drawn from a study of CD8+ T cells in alopecia areata. Specified treatment: oral pan-JAK inhibitor, 5-10 mg twice daily. CD4+ and CD8+ T cells were sorted from PBMCs stained for CD3, CD4 and CD8. As to this clone: Its antigen is not known.

cDNA serving as the sequencing template came from extracted, reverse transcribed RNA. The repertoire was sequenced with immunoSEQ multiplex PCR; TCRdb's copy has only in-frame clones and lacks some. The sample has about 270,000 clones, over 45% seen once. Study-level points and caveats: Among the 100 top clones, expanded CD8+ clones, like scalp clonality, were significantly decreased by tofacitinib.

From germline, CDR1 is GTSNPN and CDR2 SVGIG (reference sequence). The germline V and J ends were trimmed by 2 bases and 1 base, with 11 bases remaining between them. This CDR3 region has 15 residues. This sequence joins TRBV30 and TRBJ1-4; no definite D call. The clonotype comes from a human donor with alopecia areata. The sample was CD4+ T cells sorted from blood, taken at roughly week 53, from a patient treated with tofacitinib. Here the CDR3 reads CAWSNHGGTNEKLFF. DNA of the CDR3: TGTGCCTGGAGTAATCATGGCGGAACTAATGAAAAACTGTTTTTT.